These 21 T cell receptor beta chains share one sample of origin, sequenced in a study of shared clonotypes between healthy human individuals (TCRdb year 2020). Library prep was done by the immunoSEQ multiplex PCR assay. TCRdb holds this immuneACCESS table with in-frame rearrangements only. Some clones are missing; in checked studies, unresolved V genes explain under half, and the rest has no known cause. Here the sample has a few million clones; more than 80% occur a single time. The ten largest clones represent more than 0.12% of the sample. Sample: naive CD4+ T cells sorted from blood. This specimen's cell subset or site label, interpreted: CD45RA+ positively selected. The origin of the receptors is a man younger than 35 in good health.

The chain employs TRBV7-9 and TRBJ1-4; a weak D match, TRBD1 (6 bases). The V gene's germline CDR1 is SEHNR and CDR2 FQNEAQ (reference sequence). V lost 5 bases and J lost 8, with 18 bases in between. The length of the CDR3 is 15 residues. The CDR3 is CASSGENRAGEKLFF. The CDR3 DNA sequence: TGTGCCAGCAGCGGAGAGAACAGGGCTGGAGAAAAACTGTTTTTT.

Comments on this clone: Within the sample, other DNA sequences also encode this same CDR3. The CDR3 loop reads CASSLASGYNEQFF. The DNA of the CDR3 is TGTGCCAGCAGCTTAGCGTCTGGCTACAATGAGCAGTTCTTC. The rearrangement links TRBV7-2 to TRBJ2-1, with D unclear. Germline V gives CDR1 SGHTA, CDR2 FQGNSA. The CDR3 consists of 14 residues. The germline V and J ends were trimmed by 0 bases and 3 bases, with 6 bases remaining between them. Full variable domain (remainder filled in from reference TRBV7-2 and TRBJ2-1): GAGVSQSPSNKVTEKGKDVELRCDPISGHTALYWYRQSLGQGLEFLIYFQGNSAPDKSGLPSDRFSAERTGGSVSTLTIQRTQQEDSAVYLCASSLASGYNEQFFGPGTRLTVL.

The chain uses TRBV11-2 and TRBJ2-1; 7 bases align to TRBD1. The CDR3 spans 16 residues. The germline CDR1 and CDR2 sequences are SGHAT and FQNNGV. V lost 1 base and J lost 3; bases outside the gene matches: 6. The CDR3: CASSLVSGGSYNEQFF. CDR3 DNA sequence: TGTGCCAGCAGCTTAGTGTCAGGGGGAAGCTACAATGAGCAGTTCTTC.

This chain links TRBV7-2 with TRBJ1-1, with D uncertain. Trimming cost V 1 base and J 0 bases, with 15 bases left between them. Germline V CDR1 and CDR2: SGHTA, FQGNSA. CDR3 length: 17 amino acids. The CDR3 nucleotides are TGTGCCAGCAGCTTAGTAGGTGCAGAATCGTTGAACACTGAAGCTTTCTTT. Translated, it gives CASSLVGAESLNTEAFF.

The chain is built from TRBV7-2 and TRBJ2-2; 7 bases line up with TRBD2. V shed 3 bases, J shed 2 bases, and the junction held 9 bases outside the gene matches. Looked up from germline, CDR1 is SGHTA and CDR2 is FQGNSA. The CDR3 loop spans 17 amino acids. Here the CDR3 reads CASSFGGRVINTGELFF. The CDR3 DNA sequence: TGTGCCAGCAGCTTCGGTGGGAGGGTTATTAACACCGGGGAGCTGTTTTTT.

The chain carries TRBV15 and TRBJ1-5; D not certain. The CDR3 has 19 amino acids. Trimming removed 5 bases from V and 5 bases from J, with 28 bases in between. In germline, CDR1 is LNHNV, CDR2 YYDKDF (reference sequence). The CDR3 DNA follows: TGTGCCACCAGCTCTCGCCAAATCCGGACTCCCAGCCTGGATCAGCCCCAGCATTTT. Translating it yields CATSSRQIRTPSLDQPQHF.

The V gene is TRBV10-1, the J gene TRBJ2-7; 7 bases agree with TRBD2. J gave up 3 bases and V 1 base, and 9 bases lay outside the gene matches. Germline assignment: CDR1 WNHNN and CDR2 SYGVQD (reference sequence). The CDR3 length is 16 residues. CDR3 bases: TGCGCCAGCAGTGAGTTAGCAGGGAGGGCCATCTACGAGCAGTACTTC. Translation gives CASSELAGRAIYEQYF.

The chain is built from TRBV5-1 and TRBJ1-3; TRBD1 aligns across 12 bases. The CDR3 covers 15 residues. The V segment lost 4 bases and the J segment 8 bases; nucleotides outside the gene matches: 7. The germline CDR1 and CDR2 sequences are SGHRS and YFSETQ. The CDR3 sequence: CASSRGTGGEDTIYF. CDR3 nucleotide sequence: TGCGCCAGCAGCCGGGGGACAGGGGGCGAGGACACCATATATTTT.

V usage is TRBV11-2 and J usage is TRBJ2-5; possibly TRBD1 or TRBD2 for D (7 bases each). With 6 bases removed from V and 2 bases from J, the gap between germline ends came to 19 bases. The CDR3 contains 16 residues. Germline CDR1 SGHAT, CDR2 FQNNGV. CDR3: CASRQTNRGLQETQYF. The DNA for the CDR3 is TGTGCCAGCAGACAGACCAACAGGGGACTACAAGAGACCCAGTACTTC.

J is TRBJ1-3 and V is TRBV19, with a tentative D call TRBD1 (5 bases). Between the trimmed V and J ends, which lost 4 bases and 3 bases, there was a span of 16 bases. This CDR3 has 16 amino acids. The V gene's germline CDR1 is LNHDA and CDR2 SQIVND (reference sequence). This CDR3 is CASSRTGTSIGNTIYF. DNA of the CDR3: TGTGCCAGTAGTAGAACCGGGACGAGCATTGGAAACACCATATATTTT.

As for this clone: This specimen includes other DNA sequences encoding the same CDR3. The chain uses TRBV6-5 and TRBJ2-7; D call uncertain. CDR1 and CDR2 (germline): MNHEY, SVGAGI. The V and J ends lost 2 bases and 4 bases respectively, with 9 bases between them. The CDR3 runs to 13 residues. As DNA, the CDR3 is TGTGCCAGCAGTTACGGCCGGGCTTACGAGCAGTACTTC. Translated, it gives CASSYGRAYEQYF.

On this clone: The same CDR3 is also encoded by other DNA sequences in this sample. The J gene is TRBJ2-3, the V gene TRBV5-6, with D uncertain. The CDR3 runs 13 residues. V lost 0 bases to trimming and J lost 6 bases, with 8 bases between them. Per germline, CDR1 SGHDT and CDR2 YYEEEE. This CDR3 reads CASSLGQADTQYF. The CDR3 DNA follows: TGTGCCAGCAGCTTGGGGCAGGCGGATACGCAGTATTTT.

This clone was seen a single time. This CDR3 is CASSQIQDNYGYTF. The CDR3 DNA sequence: TGTGCCAGCAGCCAGATACAGGATAACTATGGCTACACCTTC. J is TRBJ1-2 and V is TRBV13, with D possibly TRBD1 on 5 matching bases. From germline, CDR1 is PRHDT and CDR2 FYEKMQ (reference sequence). CDR3 length: 14 amino acids. Between the trimmed V and J ends, which lost 5 bases and 1 base, there was a span of 11 bases.

This clone was counted once. The sample holds other DNA sequences that translate to the same CDR3. The chain links TRBV7-2 to TRBJ2-5, with D possibly being TRBD1 (6 bases). Trimming shortened V by 5 bases and J by 4 bases, and 11 bases separated the two germline ends. This CDR3 comprises 13 residues. Germline V lookup: CDR1 SGHTA, CDR2 FQGNSA. The CDR3 is CASSPRGGETQYF. In DNA, the CDR3 is TGTGCCAGCAGCCCTCGAGGGGGAGAGACCCAGTACTTC.

This sequence joins TRBV5-6 and TRBJ2-7; TRBD1 matches at 9 bases. The CDR3 extends over 16 amino acids. Germline V gene lookup returns CDR1 SGHDT and CDR2 YYEEEE. V lost 0 bases, J lost 5 bases, and 9 bases stayed unmatched. CDR3 bases: TGTGCCAGCAGCTTGGCGACAGGGGGGCCTCTGAACGAGCAGTACTTC. It translates to CASSLATGGPLNEQYF.

This rearrangement joins TRBV5-1 to TRBJ1-1; possibly TRBD1 for D (5 bases). Germline CDR1 and CDR2: SGHRS and YFSETQ. Trimming left V 0 bases short and J 4 bases short, with 13 bases between. The CDR3 has 15 amino acids. This chain's CDR3 is CASSLESGWGTEAFF. For the CDR3, the DNA is TGCGCCAGCAGCTTGGAGTCAGGGTGGGGCACTGAAGCTTTCTTT.

This CDR3 reads CAWSNSDEQYF. CDR3 sequence (DNA): TGTGCCTGGAGTAACAGTGACGAGCAGTACTTC. This rearrangement joins TRBV30 to TRBJ2-7; the D is unclear. The CDR3 length is 11 residues. The germline CDR1 and CDR2 sequences are GTSNPN and SVGIG (reference sequence). Trimming cost V 2 bases and J 5 bases, with 7 bases left between them.

The V call is TRBV9, the J call TRBJ2-1; D is undetermined. This CDR3 is 15 amino acids long. V was shortened by 0 bases and J by 4 bases, with 11 bases between the two germline ends. Germline CDR1 is SGDLS and CDR2 is YYNGEE. The CDR3 spells CASSVGLGGYNEQFF. In DNA form, the CDR3 reads TGTGCCAGCAGCGTAGGACTGGGTGGATACAATGAGCAGTTCTTC.

The CDR3: CASTYGASNQPQHF. CDR3 nucleotide sequence: TGTGCCAGCACCTATGGGGCATCAAATCAGCCCCAGCATTTT. The chain has TRBV2 and TRBJ1-5; tentatively, D is TRBD1 (5 bases). The V and J ends lost 7 bases and 4 bases respectively, with 14 bases between them. The germline gives CDR1 SNHLY, CDR2 FYNNEI. The CDR3 spans 14 residues.

The chain employs TRBV4-1 and TRBJ2-3; D might be TRBD2 (5 bases). From germline, CDR1 is MGHRA and CDR2 YSYEKL. The CDR3 contains 16 residues. V was cut by 2 bases and J by 6 bases, with 18 bases left in between. CDR3: CASSQKLGAVLDTQYF. For the CDR3, the DNA is TGCGCCAGCAGCCAAAAACTAGGAGCCGTTTTGGATACGCAGTATTTT.

The CDR3 loop is CASRQGAGNQPQHF. The CDR3 DNA reads TGTGCCAGCAGGCAAGGGGCAGGCAATCAGCCCCAGCATTTT. V and J are TRBV6-6 and TRBJ1-5; D is perhaps TRBD1 (5 bases). Trimming stripped 6 bases from V and 2 bases from J, with 11 bases between. The CDR3 extends over 14 amino acids. Germline V gene sequence: CDR1 MNHNY, CDR2 SVGAGI (reference sequence).